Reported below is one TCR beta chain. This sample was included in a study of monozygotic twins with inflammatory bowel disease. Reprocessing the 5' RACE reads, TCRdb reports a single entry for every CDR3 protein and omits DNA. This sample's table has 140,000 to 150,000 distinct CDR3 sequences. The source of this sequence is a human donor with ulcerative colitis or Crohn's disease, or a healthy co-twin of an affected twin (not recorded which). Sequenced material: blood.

CDR3 in amino acids: CSVWTKNIQYF. This rearrangement joins TRBV29-1 to TRBJ2-4. This CDR3 has 11 amino acids. CDR1 and CDR2 from the germline V gene are SQVTM and ANQGSEA.